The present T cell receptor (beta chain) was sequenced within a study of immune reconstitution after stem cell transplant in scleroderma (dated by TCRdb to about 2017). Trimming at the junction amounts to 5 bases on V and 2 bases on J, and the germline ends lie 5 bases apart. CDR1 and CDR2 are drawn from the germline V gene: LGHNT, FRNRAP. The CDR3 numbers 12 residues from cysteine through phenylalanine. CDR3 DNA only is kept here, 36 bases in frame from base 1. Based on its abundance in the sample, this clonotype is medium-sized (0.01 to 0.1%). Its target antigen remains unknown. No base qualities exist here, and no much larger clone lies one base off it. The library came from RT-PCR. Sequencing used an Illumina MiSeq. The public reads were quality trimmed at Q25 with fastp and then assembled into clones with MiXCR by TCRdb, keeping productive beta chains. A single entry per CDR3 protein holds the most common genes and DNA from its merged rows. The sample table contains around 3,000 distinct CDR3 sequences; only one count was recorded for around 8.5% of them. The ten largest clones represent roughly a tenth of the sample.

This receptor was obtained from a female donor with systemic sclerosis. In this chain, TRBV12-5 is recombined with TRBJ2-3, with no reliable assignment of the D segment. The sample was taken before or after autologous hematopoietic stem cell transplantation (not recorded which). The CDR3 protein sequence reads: CASGGPTDTQYF. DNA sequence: TGTGCTAGTGGTGGGCCCACAGATACGCAGTATTTT.